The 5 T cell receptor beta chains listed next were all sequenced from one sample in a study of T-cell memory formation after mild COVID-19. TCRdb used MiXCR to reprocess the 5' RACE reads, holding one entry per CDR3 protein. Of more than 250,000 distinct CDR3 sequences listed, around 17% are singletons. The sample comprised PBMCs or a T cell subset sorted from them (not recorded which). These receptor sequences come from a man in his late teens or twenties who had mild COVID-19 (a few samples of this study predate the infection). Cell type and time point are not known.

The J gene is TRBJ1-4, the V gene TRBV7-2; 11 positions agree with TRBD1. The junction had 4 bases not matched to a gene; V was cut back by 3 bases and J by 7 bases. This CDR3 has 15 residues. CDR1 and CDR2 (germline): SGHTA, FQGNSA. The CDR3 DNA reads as TGTGCCAGCAGCTTTATGGGGACAGGGGGTGAAAAACTGTTTTTT. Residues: CASSFMGTGGEKLFF. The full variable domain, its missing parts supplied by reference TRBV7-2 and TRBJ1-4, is GAGVSQSPSNKVTEKGKDVELRCDPISGHTALYWYRQSLGQGLEFLIYFQGNSAPDKSGLPSDRFSAERTGGSVSTLTIQRTQQEDSAVYLCASSFMGTGGEKLFFGSGTQLSVL.

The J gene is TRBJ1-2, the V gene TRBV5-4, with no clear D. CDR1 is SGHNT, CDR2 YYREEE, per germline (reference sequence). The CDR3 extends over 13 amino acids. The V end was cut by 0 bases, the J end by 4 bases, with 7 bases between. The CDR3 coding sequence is TGTGCCAGCAGCTTGGGCGTAAGCTATGGCTACACCTTC. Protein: CASSLGVSYGYTF.

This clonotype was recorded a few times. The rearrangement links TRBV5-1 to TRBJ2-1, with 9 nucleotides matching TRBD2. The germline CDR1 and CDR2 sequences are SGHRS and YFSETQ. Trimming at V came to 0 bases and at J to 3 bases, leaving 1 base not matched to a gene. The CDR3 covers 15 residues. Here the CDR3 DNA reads TGCGCCAGCAGCTTGGAGACTAGCGGCTACAATGAGCAGTTCTTC. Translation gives CASSLETSGYNEQFF. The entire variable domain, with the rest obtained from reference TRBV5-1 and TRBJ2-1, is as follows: KAGVTQTPRYLIKTRGQQVTLSCSPISGHRSVSWYQQTPGQGLQFLFEYFSETQRNKGNFPGRFSGRQFSNSRSEMNVSTLELGDSALYLCASSLETSGYNEQFFGPGTRLTVL.

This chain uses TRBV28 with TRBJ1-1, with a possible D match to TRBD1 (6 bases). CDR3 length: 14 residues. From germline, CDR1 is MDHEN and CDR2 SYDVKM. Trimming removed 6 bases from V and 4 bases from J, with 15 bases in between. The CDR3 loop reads CASSWAGVGTEAFF. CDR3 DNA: TGTGCCAGCAGCTGGGCAGGGGTCGGCACTGAAGCTTTCTTT.

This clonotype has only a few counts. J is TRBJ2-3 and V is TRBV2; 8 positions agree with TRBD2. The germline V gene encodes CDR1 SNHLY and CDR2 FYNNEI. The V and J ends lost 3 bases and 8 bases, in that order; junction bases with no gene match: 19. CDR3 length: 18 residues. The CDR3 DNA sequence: TGTGCCAGCAGTGACGGAAACCCCGGGACTAGGCGCAGTGGTACGCAGTATTTT. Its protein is CASSDGNPGTRRSGTQYF.